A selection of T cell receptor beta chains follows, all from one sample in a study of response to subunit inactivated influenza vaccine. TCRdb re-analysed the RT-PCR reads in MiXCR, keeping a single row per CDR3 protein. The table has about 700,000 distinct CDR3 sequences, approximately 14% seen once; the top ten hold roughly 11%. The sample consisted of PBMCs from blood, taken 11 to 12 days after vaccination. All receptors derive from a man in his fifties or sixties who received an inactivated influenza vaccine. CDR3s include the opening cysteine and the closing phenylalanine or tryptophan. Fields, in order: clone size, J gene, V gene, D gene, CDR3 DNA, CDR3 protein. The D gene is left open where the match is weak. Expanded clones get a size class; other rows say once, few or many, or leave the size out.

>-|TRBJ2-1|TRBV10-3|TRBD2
TGTGCCATCCTAGCGGGAGGGCCAAATGAGCAGTTCTTC
CAILAGGPNEQFF
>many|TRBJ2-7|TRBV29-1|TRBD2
TGCAGCGTCAAAGGGGACTACCGGAGCTCCTACGAGCAGTACTTC
CSVKGDYRSSYEQYF
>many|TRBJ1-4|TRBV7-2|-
TGTGCCAGCAGCTTGGCGAACAGGATCAATGAAAAACTGTTTTTT
CASSLANRINEKLFF
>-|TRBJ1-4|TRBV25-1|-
TGTGCCAGCGTCGGGGTAACGGGAGAAAAACTGTTTTTT
CASVGVTGEKLFF
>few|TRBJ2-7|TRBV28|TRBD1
TGTGCCAGCAGACCGACTGGGTACAGGGGCTACGAGCAGTACTTC
CASRPTGYRGYEQYF
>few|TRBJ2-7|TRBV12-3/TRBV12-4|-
TGTGCCAGCAAGGAGGGAAGCTACGAGCAGTACTTC
CASKEGSYEQYF
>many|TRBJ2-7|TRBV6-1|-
TGTGCCAGCAGTCCCACGACATGGGACGAGCAGTACTTC
CASSPTTWDEQYF
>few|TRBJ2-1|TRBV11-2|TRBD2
TGTGCCAGCAGCCCGAGGCCAGGACTAGCGGTCTACAATGAGCAGTTCTTC
CASSPRPGLAVYNEQFF
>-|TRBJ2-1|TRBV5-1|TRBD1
TGCGCCAGCAGCTTGGTAGGGACAGAATACAATGAGCAGTTCTTC
CASSLVGTEYNEQFF
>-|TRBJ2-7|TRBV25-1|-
TGTGCCAGCAGACTGACAGGCGCCACCTACGAGCAGTACTTC
CASRLTGATYEQYF
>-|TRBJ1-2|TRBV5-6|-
TGTGCCAGCAGGGGGGGTCCAGTCGATGGCTACACCTTC
CASRGGPVDGYTF
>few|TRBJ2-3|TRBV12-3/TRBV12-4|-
TGTGCCAGCAGTGTGCGAGATACGCAGTATTTT
CASSVRDTQYF
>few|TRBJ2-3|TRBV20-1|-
TGCTCCGGGACGTCGGGAGCTTTAGATACGCAGTATTTT
CSGTSGALDTQYF
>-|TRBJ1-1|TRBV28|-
TGTGCCAGCAGTTCGCGAGGCGGGACACAGACTGAAGCTTTCTTT
CASSSRGGTQTEAFF
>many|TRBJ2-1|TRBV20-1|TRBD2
TGCAGTGCTAGCCTACGCCCGGGACTAGCGGGACGCTCCTACAATGAGCAGTTCTTC
CSASLRPGLAGRSYNEQFF
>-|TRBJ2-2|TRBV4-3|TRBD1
TGCGCCAGCAGCCGGGCTCAGGGGGCGGGAACCGGGGAGCTGTTTTTT
CASSRAQGAGTGELFF
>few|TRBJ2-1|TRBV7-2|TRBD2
TGTGCCAGCAGCTTAAGGACTAGCGGGATCACTTACAATGAGCAGTTCTTC
CASSLRTSGITYNEQFF
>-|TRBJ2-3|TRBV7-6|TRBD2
TGTGCCAGCAGCTTCAGGCAGCGGGAGAGGGGAGATACGCAGTATTTT
CASSFRQRERGDTQYF
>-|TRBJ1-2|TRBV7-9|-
TGTGCCAGCAGCCACACCCGGGAAGATGGCTACACCTTC
CASSHTREDGYTF
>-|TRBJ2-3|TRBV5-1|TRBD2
TGCGCCAGCAGCTACCGGACTAGCCCAGATACGCAGTATTTT
CASSYRTSPDTQYF